These 18 T cell receptor beta chains share one sample of origin, sequenced in a study of cytomegalovirus exposure and HLA in healthy donors. The PCR used 60 Vbeta and 13 Jbeta primers. Profiling relied on immunoSEQ multiplex PCR, and the TCRdb table lists in-frame clones only, not all of them. The sample data list approximately 110,000 clones. Sequencing input: PBMCs. Source of these receptors: a man younger than 35 in good health and CMV-seronegative.

V usage is TRBV19 and J usage is TRBJ2-3; 14 nucleotides agree with TRBD2. The V and J ends lost 3 bases and 3 bases, in that order; junction bases with no gene match: 5. The germline CDR1 and CDR2 sequences are LNHDA and SQIVND (reference sequence). This CDR3 contains 17 residues. The CDR3, as DNA: TGTGCCAGTAGTATCTCCGGGACTAGCGGGAGAACAGATACGCAGTATTTT. Translating it yields CASSISGTSGRTDTQYF.

The rearrangement links TRBV7-3 to TRBJ2-1; tentatively, D is TRBD2 (5 bases). The germline CDR1 and CDR2 sequences are SGHTA and FQGTGA. CDR3 length: 12 residues. Trimming took 4 bases from V and 9 from J, leaving 10 bases between them. CDR3: CASSSTRGEQFF. CDR3 nucleotides: TGTGCCAGCAGCTCGACCCGGGGTGAGCAGTTCTTC.

The rearrangement links TRBV27 to TRBJ1-1; 7 nucleotides line up with TRBD1. The CDR3 is 15 residues long. Germline V gene sequence: CDR1 MNHEY, CDR2 SMNVEV (reference sequence). With 6 bases clipped from V and 4 bases from J, the junction kept 11 bases outside the gene matches. CDR3 sequence: CASSMYGDSTTEAFF. The DNA for the CDR3 is TGTGCCAGCAGCATGTATGGGGACAGCACCACTGAAGCTTTCTTT.

The J gene is TRBJ2-5, the V gene TRBV9; 7 bases map to TRBD2. Germline V gives CDR1 SGDLS, CDR2 YYNGEE. This CDR3 has 14 amino acids. Trimming cost V 3 bases and J 2 bases; bases outside gene matches: 4. CDR3 sequence (DNA): TGTGCCAGCAGCGCCGGAGCGGGGCAAGAGACCCAGTACTTC. It yields the protein CASSAGAGQETQYF.

The chain recombines TRBV27 with TRBJ1-1; D unresolved. The germline V gene has CDR1 MNHEY and CDR2 SMNVEV (reference sequence). The CDR3 has 16 residues. V lost 2 bases to trimming and J lost 0 bases, with 13 bases between them. This CDR3 is CASSLGLGGVNTEAFF. For the CDR3, the DNA is TGTGCCAGCAGTTTAGGACTCGGCGGGGTGAACACTGAAGCTTTCTTT.

The CDR3 spells CSAGHYYEQYF. The CDR3 DNA sequence: TGCAGCGCCGGACACTACTACGAGCAGTACTTC. This rearrangement joins TRBV29-1 to TRBJ2-7, with D tentatively TRBD1 (5 bases). The CDR3 consists of 11 residues. Germline V CDR1 and CDR2: SQVTM, ANQGSEA. V gave up 7 bases and J gave up 3 bases, with 10 bases separating them.

The rearrangement joins TRBV5-1 to TRBJ2-1; 9 nucleotides line up with TRBD1. The V gene's germline CDR1 is SGHRS and CDR2 YFSETQ. This CDR3 region has 18 residues. Unmatched junction bases numbered 11, after V lost 0 bases and J lost 4 bases. CDR3 residues: CASSLASLGQGSYNEQFF. For the CDR3, the DNA is TGCGCCAGCAGCTTGGCTTCCTTGGGACAGGGTAGTTACAATGAGCAGTTCTTC.

The genes are TRBV7-9 and TRBJ1-2; D might be TRBD1 (5 bases). Trimming shortened V by 1 base and J by 4 bases, and 13 bases separated the two germline ends. CDR1 is SEHNR, CDR2 FQNEAQ, per germline (reference sequence). The CDR3 has 15 amino acids. CDR3 nucleotides: TGTGCCAGCAGCTTAGGTCAGGGTGGGATCTATGGCTACACCTTC. Protein sequence: CASSLGQGGIYGYTF.

The V call is TRBV6-1, the J call TRBJ1-1, with TRBD1 as a possible D gene (6 bases). The ends were cut back, 6 bases at V and 1 base at J, with 15 bases in the middle. The CDR3 length is 15 residues. Germline loops: CDR1 MNHNS, CDR2 SASEGT. CDR3 nucleotides: TGTGCCAGCAGGGACAGCCAGCCAAAGAACACTGAAGCTTTCTTT. It yields the protein CASRDSQPKNTEAFF.

The chain couples TRBV21-1 to TRBJ1-1; no check of the table's D call, TRBD1, against the DNA was made. TRBV21-1 is designated a pseudogene. The CDR3 runs to 14 residues. The CDR3 sequence: CASSAWTGNTEAFF. CDR3 coding DNA: TGTGCCAGCAGCGCGTGGACAGGAAACACTGAAGCTTTCTTT.

This chain uses TRBV28 with TRBJ2-7; a possible D gene is TRBD1 (5 bases). Trimming shortened V by 1 base and J by 2 bases, and 18 bases separated the two germline ends. The CDR3 extends over 17 amino acids. From germline, CDR1 is MDHEN and CDR2 SYDVKM. The CDR3 region has the DNA TGTGCCAGCAGTTTATTCATAGGGGTTGGGATCACCTACGAGCAGTACTTC. It yields the protein CASSLFIGVGITYEQYF.

The genes are TRBV19 and TRBJ2-7; TRBD2 is a possible D gene (5 bases). Germline lookup yields CDR1 LNHDA and CDR2 SQIVND (reference sequence). Trimming removed 6 bases from V and 0 bases from J, with 18 bases in between. The CDR3 covers 16 residues. The CDR3 coding sequence is TGTGCCAGTAGCAATGCGAGGACTGGAAACTCCTACGAGCAGTACTTC. Translating gives CASSNARTGNSYEQYF.

The genes are TRBV4-1 and TRBJ2-7; 9 bases are a match to TRBD1. The CDR3 length is 16 residues. Germline V gene lookup returns CDR1 MGHRA and CDR2 YSYEKL. J gave up 2 bases and V 3 bases, and 8 bases lay outside the gene matches. The CDR3 loop is CASSHLDRGSAYEQYF. DNA for the CDR3: TGCGCCAGCAGCCACCTTGACAGGGGGAGCGCCTACGAGCAGTACTTC.

For the CDR3, the DNA is TGTGCCAGCAGCCCCGGGGTTACTGAAGCTTTCTTT. Translated, it gives CASSPGVTEAFF. The rearrangement links TRBV7-9 to TRBJ1-1; no definite D call. In germline, CDR1 is SEHNR, CDR2 FQNEAQ (reference sequence). This CDR3 spans 12 amino acids. Trimming removed 5 bases from V and 5 bases from J, with 9 bases in between.

The chain links TRBV4-2 to TRBJ2-1; TRBD2 agrees at 12 bases. The V gene end was trimmed by 3 bases and the J gene end by 7 bases; junction bases not matched to a gene: 7. CDR3 length equals 16 residues. CDR1 is LGHNA and CDR2 is YNFKEQ in the germline V gene. Here the CDR3 DNA reads TGTGCCAGCAGCCAGGTGGCTAGCGGGGGGGGGAATGAGCAGTTCTTC. As protein: CASSQVASGGGNEQFF.

The chain couples TRBV7-6 to TRBJ2-1; 12 bases agree with TRBD2. Germline-derived CDR1 and CDR2 are SGHVS and FNYEAQ. The CDR3 loop spans 14 amino acids. With V trimmed by 4 bases and J by 10 bases, 5 bases remained unmatched. The chain's CDR3 is CASSSTSGRSEQFF. The CDR3 nucleotides read TGTGCCAGCAGCTCCACTAGCGGGAGGAGCGAGCAGTTCTTC.

This chain links TRBV5-1 with TRBJ1-2; possible D gene TRBD1, 5 bases. Germline values: CDR1 SGHRS, CDR2 YFSETQ. The CDR3 length is 16 residues. Between the trimmed V and J ends, which lost 4 bases and 4 bases, there was a span of 20 bases. CDR3 in amino acids: CASSGAGDGNSYGYTF. CDR3 in DNA: TGCGCCAGCAGCGGGGCGGGGGACGGAAATTCCTATGGCTACACCTTC.

The chain combines TRBV7-7 with TRBJ2-7, with D possibly matching TRBD2 (6 bases). The CDR3 totals 15 residues. CDR1 and CDR2 from the germline V gene are SSHAT and FNYEAQ (reference sequence). V was trimmed by 5 bases and J by 0 bases, leaving 14 bases between them. The CDR3 DNA follows: TGTGCCAGCAGCCGTTCACGGGACTCCTCCTACGAGCAGTACTTC. It yields the protein CASSRSRDSSYEQYF.